This record concerns one TCR beta chain sequence. The antigen this receptor binds is unknown. There are no base qualities to consult, and no much larger clone falls within one base. This entry belongs to a study of blood T cell repertoires in COVID-19 (dated by TCRdb to the early 2020s). Regarding the research as a whole: Samples from collaborators originated in the United States, Italy and Spain and spanned both the acute and convalescent phases of COVID-19. The repertoires were made available in a free public database intended to serve as a resource for research on the immune response to SARS-CoV-2. Deeply sampled blood TCRbeta repertoires from subjects exposed to, actively infected with, or recovered from COVID-19 were included in the dataset. The material from the prospective study consisted of cDNA or gDNA derived from T cells, B-cell-depleted T cells, or PBMCs. Nearly every sample came with metadata listing a de-identified subject ID, COVID-19 status, age in years and sex. Samples came from the ongoing ImmuneRACE study (first 160 participants) plus 1,254 subjects from 6 global collaborators. HLA class I and class II types, where available, came from metadata supplied by the sample provider rather than from assay-based typing. What the research found in general, with its limitations: The amount of clinical and demographic metadata varied by source and participant and was provided uncurated.

Enrolling through a virtual design, the prospective study's participants ranged in age from roughly 18 to 90 years and lived across roughly 23 United States geographic areas. In the prospective study, cohorts were assigned on the basis of participant-reported clinical history obtained from a screening survey and a study questionnaire. Exposed participants had been in contact with someone with a PCR-confirmed or clinician-diagnosed COVID-19 case within 2 weeks of study entry. Mobile phlebotomists in the prospective study collected whole blood, serum and a nasopharyngeal or oropharyngeal swab from every participant. Prospective study participants could optionally give additional blood draws and questionnaires over a roughly two-month period. Before DNA extraction, blood samples from the prospective study were shipped at room temperature or frozen. From its cysteine to its phenylalanine, the CDR3 spans 15 amino acids. The only DNA kept is the CDR3, 45 bases in frame from the first base. CDR1 and CDR2 are read off the germline V gene as MGHRA and YSYEKL. The trim is 8 bases for V and 2 bases for J, with a gap of 15 bases between the germline ends.

TCRbeta CDR3 regions were amplified from genomic DNA using the immunoSEQ Assay, a bias-controlled multiplex PCR. The paper's processing steps were these. The number of nucleated cells in each sample was estimated from the amplification of reference gene primers within the assay. Sequence reads were collapsed and filtered to measure the absolute abundance of every unique TCRbeta CDR3 rearrangement. For each sample, productive Simpson clonality was calculated by taking the square root of Simpson's diversity index across productive rearrangements. TCRdb's version of the immuneACCESS table is confined to in-frame rearrangements and falls short of the full clone set. An unresolved V gene accounts for under half of the shortfall where checked; the remainder is of unknown origin. The V and J calls and clone size come from that table; D and trimming were worked out from the DNA. The sample table lists hundreds of thousands of clones, 90% of them with a count of one. Of the sample, less than 0.9% falls within the top ten clones.

The source of this sequence is a man in his forties or fifties who had been exposed to COVID-19. The rearrangement joined TRBV4-1 to TRBJ2-2; the D gene assignment is ambiguous. The specimen sequenced was PBMCs or T cells enriched from blood (not recorded which). The CDR3 corresponds to CASRYDGSNTGELFF. The DNA reads as follows: TGCGCCAGCCGCTACGACGGGTCCAACACCGGGGAGCTGTTTTTT.